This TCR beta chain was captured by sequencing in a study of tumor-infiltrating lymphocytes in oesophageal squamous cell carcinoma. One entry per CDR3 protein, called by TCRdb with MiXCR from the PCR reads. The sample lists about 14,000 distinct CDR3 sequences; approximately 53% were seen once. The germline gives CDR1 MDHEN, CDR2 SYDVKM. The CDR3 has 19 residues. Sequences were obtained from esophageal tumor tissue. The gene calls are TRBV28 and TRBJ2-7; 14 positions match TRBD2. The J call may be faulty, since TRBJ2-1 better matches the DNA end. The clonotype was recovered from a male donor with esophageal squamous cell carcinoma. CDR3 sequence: CASSLSWTSGRFSYNEQFF. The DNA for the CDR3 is TGTGCCAGCAGTTTATCTTGGACTAGCGGGAGGTTCTCCTACAATGAGCAGTTCTTC.